This T cell receptor (beta chain) was retrieved from a study of blood T cell repertoires in COVID-19. In the study overall: PBMCs, B-cell-depleted T cells, or T cells were the source of the cDNA or gDNA that made up the material.

As processed by the authors: Nucleated cell number was recorded as an estimate derived from reference gene primer amplification. TCRdb's table, derived via immunoSEQ multiplex PCR, lists solely in-frame clones and lacks some. Clone size and the V and J calls come from that table; the DNA yielded D and trimming. Here the sample spans approximately 450,000 clones, around nine tenths being singletons. Donors were grouped by their self-reported clinical history. The CDR3 sequence is 15 residues long. Unmatched junction bases numbered 3, after V lost 3 bases and J lost 7 bases. Germline V gives CDR1 SGDLS, CDR2 YYNGEE.

The sample was PBMCs or T cells enriched from blood (not recorded which). This TCR was recovered from a woman between 18 and 29 years old with acute COVID-19. The chain has TRBV9 and TRBJ1-6; TRBD1 matches at 11 bases. The CDR3: CASSAGQGANSPLHF. The CDR3 DNA sequence: TGTGCCAGCAGCGCCGGACAGGGGGCAAATTCACCCCTCCACTTT.